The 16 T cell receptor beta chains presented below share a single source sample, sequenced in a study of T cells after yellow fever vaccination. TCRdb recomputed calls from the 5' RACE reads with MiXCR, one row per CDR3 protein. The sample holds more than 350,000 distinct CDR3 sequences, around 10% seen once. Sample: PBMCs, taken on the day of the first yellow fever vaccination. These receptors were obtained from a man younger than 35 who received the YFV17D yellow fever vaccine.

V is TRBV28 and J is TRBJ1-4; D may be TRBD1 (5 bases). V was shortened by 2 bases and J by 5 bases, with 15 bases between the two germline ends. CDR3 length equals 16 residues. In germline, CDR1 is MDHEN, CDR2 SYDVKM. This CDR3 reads CASSLVQAGKNEKLFF. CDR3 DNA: TGTGCCAGCAGTTTAGTACAGGCCGGAAAGAATGAAAAACTGTTTTTT.

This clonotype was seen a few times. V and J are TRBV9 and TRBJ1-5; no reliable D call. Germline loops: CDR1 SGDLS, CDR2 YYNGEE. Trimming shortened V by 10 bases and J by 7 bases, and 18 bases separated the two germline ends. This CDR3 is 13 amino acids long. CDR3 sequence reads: CAAPQPERQPQHF. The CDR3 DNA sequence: TGTGCCGCCCCGCAACCGGAAAGGCAGCCCCAGCATTTT.

In DNA form, the CDR3 reads TGTGCCAGCAGTTTAAGAGGGTCTCTTGCCTACGAGCAGTACGTC. Protein sequence: CASSLRGSLAYEQYV. The J gene is TRBJ2-7, the V gene TRBV28, with D possibly TRBD2 on 5 matching bases. Germline V lookup: CDR1 MDHEN, CDR2 SYDVKM. V lost 2 bases and J 2 bases, leaving 13 bases between the germline ends. This CDR3 contains 15 residues.

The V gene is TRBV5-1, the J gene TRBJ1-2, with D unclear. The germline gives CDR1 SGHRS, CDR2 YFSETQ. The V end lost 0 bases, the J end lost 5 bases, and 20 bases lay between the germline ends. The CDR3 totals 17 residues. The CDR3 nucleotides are TGCGCCAGCAGCTTGGGCGACAACGTACCGAACCCTTATGGCTACACCTTC. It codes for CASSLGDNVPNPYGYTF.

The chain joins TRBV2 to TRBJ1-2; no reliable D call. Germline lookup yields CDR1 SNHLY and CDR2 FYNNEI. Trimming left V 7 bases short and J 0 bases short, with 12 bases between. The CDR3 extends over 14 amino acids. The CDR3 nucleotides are TGTGCCAGCACGGTCAAGGCCGCTAACTATGGCTACACCTTC. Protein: CASTVKAANYGYTF.

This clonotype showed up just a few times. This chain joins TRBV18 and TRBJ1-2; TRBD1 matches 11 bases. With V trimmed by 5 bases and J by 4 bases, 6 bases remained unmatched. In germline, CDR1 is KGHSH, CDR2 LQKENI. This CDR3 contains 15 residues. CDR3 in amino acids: CASSGQGAIGYGYTF. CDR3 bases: TGTGCCAGCTCAGGACAGGGGGCTATCGGCTATGGCTACACCTTC.

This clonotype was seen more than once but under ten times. The DNA of the CDR3 is TGCGCCAGCAGCTGGACAGGGGCTTACACTGAAGCTTTCTTT. Translating gives CASSWTGAYTEAFF. The J gene is TRBJ1-1, the V gene TRBV5-1; 9 bases are shared with TRBD1. Germline trimming cut 3 bases from V and 3 bases from J; bases unmatched to any gene: 3. The CDR3 has 14 amino acids. CDR1 is SGHRS and CDR2 is YFSETQ in the germline V gene.

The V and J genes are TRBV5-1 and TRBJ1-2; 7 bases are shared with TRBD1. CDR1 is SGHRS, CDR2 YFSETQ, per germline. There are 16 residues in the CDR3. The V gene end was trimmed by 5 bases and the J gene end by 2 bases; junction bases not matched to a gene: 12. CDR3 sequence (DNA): TGCGCCAGCAGTAGCCCAGGGGGTCTCGCGAACTATGGCTACACCTTC. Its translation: CASSSPGGLANYGYTF.

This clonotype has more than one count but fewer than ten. CDR3 sequence reads: CASSPVHSFDNSPLHF. DNA for the CDR3: TGTGCCAGCTCACCCGTACATAGCTTCGATAATTCACCCCTCCACTTT. The chain is built from TRBV18 and TRBJ1-6; D gene uncertain. Germline loops: CDR1 KGHSH, CDR2 LQKENI. Trimming cost V 3 bases and J 5 bases, with 14 bases left between them. The length of the CDR3 is 16 residues.

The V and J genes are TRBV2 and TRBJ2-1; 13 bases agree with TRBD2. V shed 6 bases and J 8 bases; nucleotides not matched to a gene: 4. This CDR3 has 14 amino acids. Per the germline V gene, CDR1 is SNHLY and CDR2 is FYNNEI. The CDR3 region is CASRRTSGGYEQFF. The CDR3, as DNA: TGTGCCAGCAGGCGGACTAGCGGGGGTTATGAGCAGTTCTTC.

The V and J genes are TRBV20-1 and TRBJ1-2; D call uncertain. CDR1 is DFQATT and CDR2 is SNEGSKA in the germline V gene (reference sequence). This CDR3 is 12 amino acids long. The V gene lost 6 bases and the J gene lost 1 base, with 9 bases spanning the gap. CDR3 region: CSARKHNYGYTF. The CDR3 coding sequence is TGCAGTGCAAGGAAGCATAACTATGGCTACACCTTC.

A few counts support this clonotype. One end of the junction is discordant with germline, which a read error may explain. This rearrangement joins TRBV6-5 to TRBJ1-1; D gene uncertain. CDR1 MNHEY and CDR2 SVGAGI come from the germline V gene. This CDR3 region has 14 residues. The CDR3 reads CASSYSSDATVAFF. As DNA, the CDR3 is TGTGCCAGCAGTTACTCATCTGACGCGACTGTAGCTTTCTTT.

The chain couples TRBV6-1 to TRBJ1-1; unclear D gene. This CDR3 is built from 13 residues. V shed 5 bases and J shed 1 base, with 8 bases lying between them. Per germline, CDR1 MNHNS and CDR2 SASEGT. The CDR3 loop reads CASSRPANTEAFF. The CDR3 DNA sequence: TGTGCCAGCAGTCGGCCCGCGAACACTGAAGCTTTCTTT.

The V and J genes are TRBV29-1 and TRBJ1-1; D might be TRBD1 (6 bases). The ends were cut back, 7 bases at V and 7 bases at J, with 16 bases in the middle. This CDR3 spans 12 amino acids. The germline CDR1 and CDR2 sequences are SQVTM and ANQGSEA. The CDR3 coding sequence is TGCAGCGCAAAACAGATGGACAGTGAAGCTTTCTTT. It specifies CSAKQMDSEAFF.

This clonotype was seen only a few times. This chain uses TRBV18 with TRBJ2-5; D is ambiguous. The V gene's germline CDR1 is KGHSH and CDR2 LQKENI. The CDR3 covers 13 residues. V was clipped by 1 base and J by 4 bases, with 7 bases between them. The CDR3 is CASSPLDGETQYF. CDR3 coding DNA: TGTGCCAGCTCACCACTCGACGGAGAGACCCAGTACTTC.

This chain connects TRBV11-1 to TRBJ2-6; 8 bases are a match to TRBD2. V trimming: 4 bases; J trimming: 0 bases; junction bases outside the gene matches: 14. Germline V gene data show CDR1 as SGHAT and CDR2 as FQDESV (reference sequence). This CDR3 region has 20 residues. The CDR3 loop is CASSSREGGGFGSGANVLTF. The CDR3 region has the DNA TGTGCCAGCAGCTCCCGGGAGGGGGGGGGCTTCGGCTCTGGGGCCAACGTCCTGACTTTC.